The entry below gives a single TCR beta chain sequence along with its context. MiXCR, applied by TCRdb to the RT-PCR reads, yields one record per CDR3 protein. The top ten clones hold around 35% of a sample with approximately 210,000 distinct CDR3 sequences, less than 45% of them seen once. The sample comes from a study of patients and donors after allogeneic stem cell transplantation. The V gene end was trimmed by 3 bases and the J gene end by 5 bases; junction bases not matched to a gene: 13. This CDR3 spans 16 amino acids. Germline-derived CDR1 and CDR2 are MNHEY and SVGAGI. The V and J genes are TRBV6-5 and TRBJ2-7, with 7 bases aligning to TRBD1. The receptor's source is a human donor who was either an allogeneic HSCT recipient or a stem cell or donor lymphocyte infusion donor (not recorded which). It is not recorded whose cells these are; they may come from a transplant donor. The sample was blood, either unsorted or a sorted T cell fraction (not recorded which). The CDR3 sequence is CASSYSSHRGKNEQYF. The CDR3 DNA reads as TGTGCCAGCAGTTATTCCTCCCACAGGGGAAAAAACGAGCAGTACTTC.